The 9 T cell receptor beta chains presented below share a single source sample, sequenced in a study of T-cell reconstitution after alpha-beta-depleted transplantation in children. Researchers prepared the TCRbeta library using unique molecular identifiers, the study reports. TCRdb itself ran the PCR reads through MiXCR, one entry per CDR3 protein. The sample carries tens of thousands of distinct CDR3 sequences, roughly 4.5% recorded once. Specimen: PBMCs, mostly from graft donor cells, collected 180 days after TCRalphabeta/CD19-depleted stem cell transplant. These TCRs come from a boy in the first two years of life who had a stem cell transplant for acute myeloid leukemia, so the T cells may come from the graft donor.

This clonotype has ten or more counts. The genes are TRBV9 and TRBJ1-1; 10 bases are shared with TRBD1. The CDR3 has 15 residues. Losses at the gene ends were 4 bases for V and 4 bases for J; bases not matched to a gene: 7. Germline assignment: CDR1 SGDLS and CDR2 YYNGEE. In DNA, the CDR3 is TGTGCCAGCAGCCCGACAGGGGGCTTCGGCACTGAAGCTTTCTTT. It yields the protein CASSPTGGFGTEAFF.

This clonotype was detected ten times or more. This rearrangement joins TRBV11-2 to TRBJ2-2; no clear D gene. This CDR3 is built from 15 residues. The V gene lost 5 bases and the J gene lost 5 bases, with 15 bases spanning the gap. CDR1 SGHAT and CDR2 FQNNGV come from the germline V gene. The CDR3 spells CASSPRTPGTGELFF. For the CDR3, the DNA is TGTGCCAGCAGCCCACGGACCCCTGGAACCGGGGAGCTGTTTTTT.

This clonotype has a count of ten or more. The J gene is TRBJ2-5, the V gene TRBV15; 8 bases fit TRBD1. The CDR3 runs to 15 residues. V was clipped by 3 bases and J by 5 bases; unmatched bases: 8. Germline CDR1 LNHNV, CDR2 YYDKDF (reference sequence). In DNA form, the CDR3 reads TGTGCCACCAGCAGCGAAGGGCGACAGGGGGAGACCCAGTACTTC. Encoded protein: CATSSEGRQGETQYF.

This clonotype was detected many times. The rearrangement links TRBV9 to TRBJ2-1; maybe TRBD2 (5 bases). Trimming took 1 base from V and 8 from J, leaving 16 bases between them. The CDR3 loop spans 15 amino acids. CDR1 and CDR2 (germline): SGDLS, YYNGEE. In nucleotides, the CDR3 is TGTGCCAGCAGCGTATCTCCCCAACCGGGGTATGAGCAGTTCTTC. Residues: CASSVSPQPGYEQFF.

This clonotype was seen ten or more times. V is TRBV20-1 and J is TRBJ2-5, with TRBD1 matching over 9 bases. V lost 0 bases, J lost 7 bases, and 12 bases stayed unmatched. CDR1 DFQATT and CDR2 SNEGSKA come from the germline V gene (reference sequence). The CDR3 totals 16 residues. This chain's CDR3 is CSARDYKGDRAGTQYF. The CDR3 region has the DNA TGCAGTGCTAGAGATTATAAGGGGGACAGGGCCGGGACCCAGTACTTC.

This clonotype was counted ten times or more. The genes are TRBV2 and TRBJ2-1; 8 bases align to TRBD2. V shed 6 bases, J shed 6 bases, and the junction held 10 bases outside the gene matches. Germline V gives CDR1 SNHLY, CDR2 FYNNEI. The CDR3 is 15 residues long. CDR3 in amino acids: CASRGGASGFNEQFF. The CDR3 bases are TGTGCCAGCAGGGGAGGGGCTAGCGGGTTCAATGAGCAGTTCTTC.

By sample share, this clonotype is medium-sized. The chain combines TRBV29-1 with TRBJ1-1; D remains ambiguous. The CDR3 covers 12 residues. Trimming shortened V by 3 bases and J by 1 base, and 6 bases separated the two germline ends. Germline loops: CDR1 SQVTM, CDR2 ANQGSEA. The chain's CDR3 is CSVDLRNTEAFF. CDR3 nucleotide sequence: TGCAGCGTTGACCTGAGGAACACTGAAGCTTTCTTT. Looking up the rest from reference TRBV29-1 and TRBJ1-1 gives the full variable domain: SAVISQKPSRDICQRGTSLTIQCQVDSQVTMMFWYRQQPGQSLTLIATANQGSEATYESGFVIDKFPISRPNLTFSTLTVSNMSPEDSSIYLCSVDLRNTEAFFGQGTRLTVV.

This clonotype was recorded at least ten times. The gene calls are TRBV6-6 and TRBJ2-5; D unresolved. This CDR3 comprises 12 residues. CDR1 MNHNY and CDR2 SVGAGI come from the germline V gene (reference sequence). V was trimmed by 0 bases and J by 5 bases, leaving 4 bases between them. The CDR3 nucleotides read TGTGCCAGCAGTTACTCGCCCGAGACCCAGTACTTC. As protein: CASSYSPETQYF.

This clonotype was picked up many times. The V gene is TRBV5-1, the J gene TRBJ2-2, with D unclear. Germline assignment: CDR1 SGHRS and CDR2 YFSETQ. Trimming pared 5 bases from V and 2 bases from J, leaving 7 bases between. This CDR3 spans 13 amino acids. CDR3 protein: CASRGDNTGELFF. CDR3 in DNA: TGCGCCAGCAGGGGCGATAACACCGGGGAGCTGTTTTTT.